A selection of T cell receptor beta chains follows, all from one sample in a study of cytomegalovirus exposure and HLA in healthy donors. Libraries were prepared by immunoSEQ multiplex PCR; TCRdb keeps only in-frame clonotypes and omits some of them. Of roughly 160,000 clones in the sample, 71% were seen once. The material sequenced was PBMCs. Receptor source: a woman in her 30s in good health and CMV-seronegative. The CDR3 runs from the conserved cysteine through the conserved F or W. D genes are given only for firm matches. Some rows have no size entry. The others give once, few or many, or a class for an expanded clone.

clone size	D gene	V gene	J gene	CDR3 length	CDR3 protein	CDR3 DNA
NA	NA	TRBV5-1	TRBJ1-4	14	CASSSTTTNEKLFF	TGCGCCAGCAGCTCGACAACAACTAATGAAAAACTGTTTTTT
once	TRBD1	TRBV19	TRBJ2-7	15	CASSIGQGSSYEQYF	TGTGCCAGTAGTATTGGACAGGGGAGCTCCTACGAGCAGTACTTC
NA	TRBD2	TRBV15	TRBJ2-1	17	CATSGDFEREENNEQFF	TGTGCCACCAGCGGGGATTTTGAGCGGGAGGAGAACAATGAGCAGTTCTTC
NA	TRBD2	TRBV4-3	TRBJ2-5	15	CASSQVSGGDETQYF	TGCGCCAGCAGCCAAGTTAGCGGGGGAGATGAGACCCAGTACTTC
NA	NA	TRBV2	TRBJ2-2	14	CASSVNSYTGELFF	TGTGCCAGCAGTGTCAACAGTTATACCGGGGAGCTGTTTTTT
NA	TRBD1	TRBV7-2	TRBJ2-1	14	CASSLLQGYNEQFF	TGTGCCAGCAGCTTGTTACAGGGGTACAATGAGCAGTTCTTC
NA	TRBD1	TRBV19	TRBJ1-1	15	CASSSPGQGSSEAFF	TGTGCCAGTAGTTCGCCGGGACAGGGGTCCTCTGAAGCTTTCTTT
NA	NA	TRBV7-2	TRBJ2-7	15	CASSLQVGSSYEQYF	TGTGCCAGCAGCTTGCAGGTCGGGAGCTCCTACGAGCAGTACTTC
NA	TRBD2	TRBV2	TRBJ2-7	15	CASSKRTSGTDEQYF	TGTGCCAGCAGTAAAAGGACTAGCGGGACCGACGAGCAGTACTTC
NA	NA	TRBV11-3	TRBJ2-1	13	CASRLDTYNEQFF	TGTGCCAGCAGATTGGACACATACAATGAGCAGTTCTTC
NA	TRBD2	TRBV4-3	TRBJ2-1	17	CASSQNPSGRPPNEQFF	TGCGCCAGCAGCCAAAATCCTAGCGGGAGGCCCCCCAATGAGCAGTTCTTC
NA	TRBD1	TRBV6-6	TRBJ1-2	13	CASGQGFLDSYTF	TGTGCCAGCGGACAGGGATTCCTTGATAGCTACACCTTC
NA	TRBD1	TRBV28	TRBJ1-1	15	CASSPRTGYGTEAFF	TGTGCCAGCAGTCCCCGGACAGGGTATGGAACTGAAGCTTTCTTT
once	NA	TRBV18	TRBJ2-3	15	CASSPRQVGTDTQYF	TGTGCCAGCTCACCGCGACAGGTGGGCACAGATACGCAGTATTTT
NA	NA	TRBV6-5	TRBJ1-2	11	CASYEAGGYTF	TGTGCCAGCTATGAGGCCGGAGGCTACACCTTC
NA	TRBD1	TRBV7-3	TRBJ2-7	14	CASSVGTGDWEQYF	TGTGCCAGCAGCGTGGGGACAGGGGACTGGGAGCAGTACTTC
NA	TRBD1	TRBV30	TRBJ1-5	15	CAWSVRDRSNQPQHF	TGTGCCTGGAGTGTTAGGGACAGGTCAAATCAGCCCCAGCATTTT
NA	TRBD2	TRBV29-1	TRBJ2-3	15	CSVEDLGLVGDTQYF	TGCAGCGTTGAAGATCTGGGACTAGTGGGAGATACGCAGTATTTT
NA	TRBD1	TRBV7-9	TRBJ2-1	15	CASSPDRGVNNEQFF	TGTGCCAGCAGCCCCGACAGGGGGGTCAACAATGAGCAGTTCTTC
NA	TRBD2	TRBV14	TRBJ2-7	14	CASSQVSGGSEQYF	TGTGCCAGCAGCCAAGTCAGCGGGGGCTCCGAGCAGTACTTC
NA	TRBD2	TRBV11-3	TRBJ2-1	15	CASSSLAGGKNEQFF	TGTGCCAGCAGCTCTTTAGCGGGGGGGAAGAATGAGCAGTTCTTC
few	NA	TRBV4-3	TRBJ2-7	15	CASSLSAAAYYEQYF	TGCGCCAGCAGCCTCAGCGCGGCCGCCTACTACGAGCAGTACTTC
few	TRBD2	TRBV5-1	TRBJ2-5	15	CASSQTGLEQETQYF	TGCGCCAGCAGCCAAACGGGACTAGAACAAGAGACCCAGTACTTC
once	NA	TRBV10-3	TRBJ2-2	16	CAISGNWDKNTGELFF	TGTGCCATCAGTGGAAACTGGGACAAGAACACCGGGGAGCTGTTTTTT
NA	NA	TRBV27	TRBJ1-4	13	CASSLVGGGKLFF	TGTGCCAGCAGTTTAGTCGGGGGGGGAAAACTGTTTTTT
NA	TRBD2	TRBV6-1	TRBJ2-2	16	CASSGLAGVNTGELFF	TGTGCCAGCAGTGGGCTAGCGGGGGTGAACACCGGGGAGCTGTTTTTT
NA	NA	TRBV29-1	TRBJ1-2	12	CSGRSSGYGYTF	TGCAGCGGGCGGAGTTCTGGCTATGGCTACACCTTC